This TCR beta chain stems from a study of blood T cell repertoires in COVID-19. The wider study: Some COVID-19 samples were acute and others convalescent; all came from the United States, Italy and Spain.

Clones were sequenced by immunoSEQ multiplex PCR, and TCRdb holds only the in-frame ones, with some missing. The sample consists of some 180,000 clones, more than 75% of them appearing once. The age range of participants was 18 to 89 years, with residence in more than 20 US areas. Grouping used clinical history reported by participants in a survey and questionnaire. Per germline, CDR1 GTSNPN and CDR2 SVGIG (reference sequence). This CDR3 has 15 amino acids. The V end lost 3 bases, the J end lost 7 bases, and 22 bases lay between the germline ends. The chain carries TRBV30 and TRBJ2-7, with a possible D match to TRBD2 (5 bases). Sequencing used PBMCs or T cells enriched from blood (not recorded which). The receptor's source is a man in his 60s who had been exposed to COVID-19. CDR3 loop: CAWRSGLRSGWEQYF. In DNA, the CDR3 is TGTGCCTGGAGGTCCGGGCTCCGGTCGGGGTGGGAGCAGTACTTC.